This TCR beta chain stems from a study of shared clonotypes between healthy human individuals. As defined, naive CD8 cells were CD45RO-negative and positively selected for CCR7, with terminally differentiated effector memory CD45RA+ cells excluded. This table comes from immunoSEQ multiplex PCR, and its TCRdb copy is limited to in-frame clones, with some not included. The sample includes millions of clones, about 95% of them seen just once. CDR1 is ENHRY, CDR2 SYGVKD, per germline. This CDR3 is built from 17 residues. V dropped 6 bases and J dropped 2; count of bases not matched to a gene: 7. The J gene is TRBJ2-3, the V gene TRBV10-3, with 14 bases aligning to TRBD2. The source material was naive CD8+ T cells sorted from blood. The receptor was derived from a man younger than 35 in good health. The CDR3 DNA follows: TGTGCCATCAGCGAGGGACTAGCGGGGGCCCCCACAGATACGCAGTATTTT. Its translation: CAISEGLAGAPTDTQYF.